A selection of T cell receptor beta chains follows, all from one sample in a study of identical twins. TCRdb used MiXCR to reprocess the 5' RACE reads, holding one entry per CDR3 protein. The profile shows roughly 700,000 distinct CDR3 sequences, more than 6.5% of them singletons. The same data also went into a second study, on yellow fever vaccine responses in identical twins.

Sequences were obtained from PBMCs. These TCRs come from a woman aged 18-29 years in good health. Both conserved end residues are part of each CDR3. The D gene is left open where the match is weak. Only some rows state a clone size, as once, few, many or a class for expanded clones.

TGTGCCAGCAGCCCAAACGTAGCGGGGGGACTCGCGAACACCGGGGAGCTGTTTTTT | CASSPNVAGGLANTGELFF | TRBJ2-2 | many | TRBD2 | TRBV5-6
TGTGCCAGCGAAAGCCATAGGAGGGCCGGGGAGCAGTTCTTC | CASESHRRAGEQFF | TRBJ2-1 | - | - | TRBV12-3/TRBV12-4
TGTGCCAGCAGTTCCGGACAGGGAGGCCAGCATTTT | CASSSGQGGQHF | TRBJ1-5 | many | TRBD1 | TRBV12-3/TRBV12-4
TGTGCCAGCAGCTTAGATCCCGACTTGGGGGCTTTCTTT | CASSLDPDLGAFF | TRBJ1-1 | - | - | TRBV11-2
TGTGCCAGCAGCGAGGAGGGGCCGCAGTATTTT | CASSEEGPQYF | TRBJ2-3 | few | - | TRBV7-2
TGCAGTGCTAGAGACGGGGGTGGAACCTACGAGCAGTACTTC | CSARDGGGTYEQYF | TRBJ2-7 | few | - | TRBV20-1
TGCAGCGTGAAGAGCGGGAGTGGCACAGATACGCAGTATTTT | CSVKSGSGTDTQYF | TRBJ2-3 | many | TRBD2 | TRBV29-1
TGTGCCTGGAGTCCCGGACAGGGGATCCAAGAGACCCAGTACTTC | CAWSPGQGIQETQYF | TRBJ2-5 | - | TRBD1 | TRBV30
TGTGCCAGCAGCCCCGGGCTGGGGCAGACGCAGTACTTC | CASSPGLGQTQYF | TRBJ2-7 | - | - | TRBV7-2
TGTGCCAGCAGCCAAGATCAGACGACGTACTCCTCCTACGAGCAGTACTTC | CASSQDQTTYSSYEQYF | TRBJ2-7 | many | - | TRBV4-2
TGTGCCAGCAGCTTAGGGCAAGGAGCTTTCTTT | CASSLGQGAFF | TRBJ1-1 | - | - | TRBV7-9
TGCAGCGTTGAATCAGGGAGAGGCTACACCTTC | CSVESGRGYTF | TRBJ1-2 | - | - | TRBV29-1
TGCAGTGCCCAGCCTCCTAGGATAGATACGCAGTATTTT | CSAQPPRIDTQYF | TRBJ2-3 | - | - | TRBV20-1
TGTGCCAGCAGTTTGGGGGGGACTCAGCCCCAGCATTTT | CASSLGGTQPQHF | TRBJ1-5 | many | - | TRBV12-3/TRBV12-4
TGTGCCAGCAGCCCCCTCTTCCCCGGGTACAATGAGCAGTTCTTC | CASSPLFPGYNEQFF | TRBJ2-1 | few | - | TRBV7-9
TGTGCCAGCAGTTCCTTAGTGAACACTGAAGCTTTCTTT | CASSSLVNTEAFF | TRBJ1-1 | few | - | TRBV28
TGTGCCAGCAGTTACCTCGCGGGTTCCGGGGAGCTGTTTTTT | CASSYLAGSGELFF | TRBJ2-2 | few | - | TRBV6-5
TGTGCCAGCAGTGAGATAGGAGAGACCCAGTACTTC | CASSEIGETQYF | TRBJ2-5 | - | - | TRBV6-2/TRBV6-3
TGCGCCAGCAGCAACGGCAGGGGGGTTTCCTACGAGCAGTACTTC | CASSNGRGVSYEQYF | TRBJ2-7 | many | - | TRBV5-1
TGTGCCAGCAGTTTGCGTAGCGGGAAGGTAGTCAATGAGCAGTTCTTC | CASSLRSGKVVNEQFF | TRBJ2-1 | many | TRBD2 | TRBV27
TGTGCCAGCAGGACCCCATACGGGACTAGCGAGACCTACGAGCAGTACTTC | CASRTPYGTSETYEQYF | TRBJ2-7 | - | TRBD2 | TRBV6-2/TRBV6-3
TGTGCCATCAGCCAAAAGGAGACCCAGTACTTC | CAISQKETQYF | TRBJ2-5 | few | - | TRBV10-3
TGTGCCAGCAGGGGACAGCTAAACTATGGCTACACCTTC | CASRGQLNYGYTF | TRBJ1-2 | few | TRBD1 | TRBV5-6
TGTGCCAGCAGCCCAAGACGGAGCAATCAGCCCCAGCATTTT | CASSPRRSNQPQHF | TRBJ1-5 | - | - | TRBV3-1
TGTGCCAGCAGTTTAAGACTTGTCCGGCATAATGAGCAGTTCTTC | CASSLRLVRHNEQFF | TRBJ2-1 | many | - | TRBV28
TGTGCCAGCAGGGGACGGGGAGCCTACGAGCAGTACTTC | CASRGRGAYEQYF | TRBJ2-7 | few | - | TRBV2
TGTGCCAGCAGCACTAGCGGGGGATCTGGCACAGATACGCAGTATTTT | CASSTSGGSGTDTQYF | TRBJ2-3 | few | TRBD2 | TRBV9
TGTGCCAGCAGCTTAGTTAGTAGCTTGGGGGAGCTGTTTTTT | CASSLVSSLGELFF | TRBJ2-2 | many | - | TRBV7-2
TGCGCCAGCGGACTAGCGGGGGCAGTGGCAGATACGCAGTATTTT | CASGLAGAVADTQYF | TRBJ2-3 | - | TRBD2 | TRBV5-1
TGCGCCAGCAGTGTTTGGACTAGATCAAACACAGATACGCAGTATTTT | CASSVWTRSNTDTQYF | TRBJ2-3 | - | TRBD2 | TRBV10-2
TGTGCCAGCAGTTTATACGGGACTAGCGGGAATGCAGATACGCAGTATTTT | CASSLYGTSGNADTQYF | TRBJ2-3 | few | TRBD2 | TRBV27
TGCGCCAGCAGCCAAGACCCAAGCCTGTCGGCCGTCGAGCAGTACTTC | CASSQDPSLSAVEQYF | TRBJ2-7 | many | - | TRBV4-3
TGTGCCAGCAGGGCCGGGGGCCCCTCCGAGCAGTACTTC | CASRAGGPSEQYF | TRBJ2-7 | - | - | TRBV2
TGTGCCACCAGCAAAAAAATGGGGCTAGGGGTGGGTGAGCAGTTCTTC | CATSKKMGLGVGEQFF | TRBJ2-1 | many | - | TRBV15
TGTGCCAGCAGGAAGTTTGAGTCCTACGAGCAGTACTTC | CASRKFESYEQYF | TRBJ2-7 | few | - | TRBV6-6
TGTGCCAGCAGGGACCCACTACTAGGCAATGAGCAGTTCTTC | CASRDPLLGNEQFF | TRBJ2-1 | - | - | TRBV2
TGTGCCATCAGTGAGTCCCGGACAGGGGGCGAGTCGACCCAGTACTTC | CAISESRTGGESTQYF | TRBJ2-5 | many | TRBD1 | TRBV10-3
TGCGCCAGCAGCCTCCTAGCGGGATTAGGCACCGGGGAGCTGTTTTTT | CASSLLAGLGTGELFF | TRBJ2-2 | many | TRBD2 | TRBV4-3
TGTGCCAGCAGTTTGAGGGAGGAGGGCAATCAGCCCCAGCATTTT | CASSLREEGNQPQHF | TRBJ1-5 | - | - | TRBV12-3/TRBV12-4
TGTGCCAGCAGTTTAGGGGGGATGCCCAATCAGCCCCAGCATTTT | CASSLGGMPNQPQHF | TRBJ1-5 | few | - | TRBV12-3/TRBV12-4
TGTGCCAGCAGCCCCCGGGTAACCTACGAGCAGTACTTC | CASSPRVTYEQYF | TRBJ2-7 | many | - | TRBV7-2
TGCAGTGCGGAAGCCTCTAGCGGGAGGGGGGATGAGCAGTTCTTC | CSAEASSGRGDEQFF | TRBJ2-1 | few | TRBD2 | TRBV20-1
TGTGCCAGCAGGGGGGGCAGGGGGCATGAAAAACTGTTTTTT | CASRGGRGHEKLFF | TRBJ1-4 | - | TRBD1 | TRBV6-1
TGTGCCAGCAGTTCAGAGTGGGCCAGGGGGGTAGATACGCAGTATTTT | CASSSEWARGVDTQYF | TRBJ2-3 | few | - | TRBV28
TGTGCCAGCAGTTTGGCCGGGCGGCTTGGGGGCAATCAGCCCCAGCATTTT | CASSLAGRLGGNQPQHF | TRBJ1-5 | - | - | TRBV12-3/TRBV12-4
TGCAGCGTTTTACAGGGGAGTGGCACTGAAGCTTTCTTT | CSVLQGSGTEAFF | TRBJ1-1 | few | TRBD1 | TRBV29-1
TGCAGCGTTTTGACTAGCTGGTTCAATGAGCAGTTCTTC | CSVLTSWFNEQFF | TRBJ2-1 | few | TRBD2 | TRBV29-1
TGCGCCAGCAGCTCGGGACAGCCTAACACTGAAGCTTTCTTT | CASSSGQPNTEAFF | TRBJ1-1 | - | TRBD1 | TRBV5-1
TGCAGTGCCCAGCGGGGTAGCGGCGGATACAATGAGCAGTTCTTC | CSAQRGSGGYNEQFF | TRBJ2-1 | - | TRBD2 | TRBV20-1
TGTGCCAGCAGTTACGAGGGCGGAAGGAACACTGAAGCTTTCTTT | CASSYEGGRNTEAFF | TRBJ1-1 | few | - | TRBV6-5